Listed below are T cell receptor beta chains from one sample, sequenced in a study of CD8 T cells in Susac syndrome. TCRdb re-called the immunoSEQ multiplex PCR reads with MiXCR, one entry per CDR3 protein. Among approximately 190,000 distinct CDR3 sequences listed, 90% to 95% were seen once. Specimen: CD4+ T cells from PBMCs. The origin of the receptors is a human donor with multiple sclerosis. Each CDR3 is given with its conserved first and last residue. The order of the fields is J gene, clone size, D gene, V gene, CDR3 protein, CDR3 DNA. The D gene is left open where the match is weak. A row's size may be missing; if present it is once, few, many or a size class.

j_call: TRBJ2-7
clone_size: -
d_call: TRBD1
v_call: TRBV2
cdr3_aa: CASRTGVEQYF
cdr3_nt: TGTGCCAGCAGGACAGGGGTCGAGCAGTACTTC

j_call: TRBJ2-7
clone_size: -
d_call: TRBD2
v_call: TRBV20-1
cdr3_aa: CSAGTSGGTYEQYF
cdr3_nt: TGCAGTGCCGGGACTAGCGGGGGAACCTACGAGCAGTACTTC

j_call: TRBJ2-1
clone_size: -
d_call: -
v_call: TRBV20-1
cdr3_aa: CSARDRAGGYNEQFF
cdr3_nt: TGCAGTGCTAGAGATCGGGCCGGAGGGTACAATGAGCAGTTCTTC

j_call: TRBJ2-3
clone_size: once
d_call: -
v_call: TRBV7-6
cdr3_aa: CASSFPINLPGRTDTQYF
cdr3_nt: TGTGCCAGCAGCTTTCCCATCAACCTCCCCGGCCGCACAGATACGCAGTATTTT

j_call: TRBJ2-5
clone_size: -
d_call: TRBD2
v_call: TRBV6-1
cdr3_aa: CASIRTPRTSGDMDQYF
cdr3_nt: TGTGCCAGCATCCGAACTCCTCGGACTAGCGGGGACATGGACCAGTACTTC

j_call: TRBJ2-3
clone_size: -
d_call: TRBD1
v_call: TRBV20-1
cdr3_aa: CSARQGAGDTQYF
cdr3_nt: TGCAGTGCAAGGCAGGGGGCGGGAGATACGCAGTATTTT

j_call: TRBJ2-4
clone_size: -
d_call: -
v_call: TRBV11-3
cdr3_aa: CASSASAGSYGDIQYF
cdr3_nt: TGTGCCAGCAGCGCCTCAGCCGGGAGCTATGGAGACATTCAGTACTTC

j_call: TRBJ2-1
clone_size: once
d_call: TRBD2
v_call: TRBV20-1
cdr3_aa: CSARRAGGSYNEQFF
cdr3_nt: TGCAGTGCTAGGCGAGCGGGGGGTTCCTACAATGAGCAGTTCTTC

j_call: TRBJ1-3
clone_size: -
d_call: -
v_call: TRBV29-1
cdr3_aa: CSVVIDSGNTIYF
cdr3_nt: TGCAGCGTTGTTATAGACTCTGGAAACACCATATATTTT

j_call: TRBJ1-5
clone_size: once
d_call: -
v_call: TRBV30
cdr3_aa: CAWSEGAGNQPQHF
cdr3_nt: TGTGCCTGGAGTGAAGGTGCCGGCAATCAGCCCCAGCATTTT

j_call: TRBJ2-3
clone_size: -
d_call: -
v_call: TRBV2
cdr3_aa: CASSADTQYF
cdr3_nt: TGTGCCAGCAGTGCGGATACGCAGTATTTT

j_call: TRBJ2-6
clone_size: -
d_call: -
v_call: TRBV16
cdr3_aa: CASSQTQSPGANVLTF
cdr3_nt: TGTGCCAGCAGCCAAACACAGTCACCTGGGGCCAACGTCCTGACTTTC

j_call: TRBJ1-3
clone_size: -
d_call: -
v_call: TRBV30
cdr3_aa: CAWTRFGSGNTIYF
cdr3_nt: TGTGCCTGGACTCGGTTTGGTTCTGGAAACACCATATATTTT

j_call: TRBJ2-1
clone_size: -
d_call: -
v_call: TRBV19
cdr3_aa: CASSHTGIGGNEQFF
cdr3_nt: TGTGCCAGTAGTCATACAGGGATCGGGGGTAATGAGCAGTTCTTC

j_call: TRBJ1-4
clone_size: -
d_call: -
v_call: TRBV29-1
cdr3_aa: CSVGEVIANEKLFF
cdr3_nt: TGCAGCGTTGGAGAAGTCATCGCTAATGAAAAACTGTTTTTT